The rows below give T cell receptor beta chains drawn from one sample of a study of T cells in lung cancer brain metastases. Assay: immunoSEQ multiplex PCR; the TCRdb copy retains only in-frame clones and omits some. The top ten hold more than 3% of the sample, which has approximately 5,300 clones, 87% seen once. The sequencing input was tumor tissue from the primary lung tumor. These receptors were obtained from a woman aged 45 to 65 with non-small cell lung cancer. Both conserved end residues are part of each CDR3. Fields, in order: CDR3 protein, CDR3 DNA, D gene, J gene, V gene, clone size. D genes are given only for firm matches. Size values are once, few and many counts, or a class for expanded clones, and some rows have none.

CDR3: CASSSGLAGKTQYF
DNA: TGTGCCAGCAGCTCCGGTTTAGCCGGAAAGACCCAGTACTTC
D: -
J: TRBJ2-5
V: TRBV11-2
size: -

CDR3: CASSAGTGGSEAFF
DNA: TGCGCCAGCAGCGCCGGGACAGGGGGTTCTGAAGCTTTCTTT
D: TRBD1
J: TRBJ1-1
V: TRBV10-1
size: -

CDR3: CASSPTVGQGPSRYGYTF
DNA: TGTGCCAGCAGTCCCACGGTAGGACAGGGTCCTTCTCGCTATGGCTACACCTTC
D: TRBD1
J: TRBJ1-2
V: TRBV27
size: -

CDR3: CASRIQGNTEAFF
DNA: TGCGCCAGCAGAATTCAGGGGAACACTGAAGCTTTCTTT
D: -
J: TRBJ1-1
V: TRBV5-1
size: -

CDR3: CATSRDRRRATGELFF
DNA: TGTGCCACTAGCAGAGATCGTAGGAGGGCCACCGGGGAGCTGTTTTTT
D: -
J: TRBJ2-2
V: TRBV15
size: -

CDR3: CASSLAPQFQETQYF
DNA: TGTGCCAGCAGCTTAGCCCCCCAATTCCAAGAGACCCAGTACTTC
D: -
J: TRBJ2-5
V: TRBV11-2
size: -

CDR3: CSAPAGTQQFF
DNA: TGCAGTGCACCAGCGGGAACCCAGCAGTTCTTC
D: TRBD2
J: TRBJ2-1
V: TRBV20-1
size: -

CDR3: CASSSLAGGEKLFF
DNA: TGTGCCAGCAGCTCGCTGGCAGGGGGTGAAAAACTGTTTTTT
D: TRBD1
J: TRBJ1-4
V: TRBV7-9
size: -

CDR3: CSVFRTDNTEAFF
DNA: TGCAGCGTTTTTAGGACAGACAACACTGAAGCTTTCTTT
D: -
J: TRBJ1-1
V: TRBV29-1
size: -

CDR3: CASSTHQGPNQPQHF
DNA: TGTGCCAGCAGCACGCACCAGGGTCCCAATCAGCCCCAGCATTTT
D: -
J: TRBJ1-5
V: TRBV7-8
size: -

CDR3: CATKTGDYGYTF
DNA: TGTGCCACTAAAACAGGGGACTATGGCTACACCTTC
D: TRBD1
J: TRBJ1-2
V: TRBV6-5
size: -

CDR3: CASSSVWVGEAFF
DNA: TGTGCCAGCAGCTCCGTTTGGGTGGGGGAAGCTTTCTTT
D: -
J: TRBJ1-1
V: TRBV11-2
size: -

CDR3: CASSSRTSGSDTQYF
DNA: TGTGCCAGCAGCTCCCGGACTAGCGGCTCGGATACGCAGTATTTT
D: TRBD2
J: TRBJ2-3
V: TRBV5-4
size: -

CDR3: CAWSPEVNQPQHF
DNA: TGTGCCTGGAGCCCAGAGGTCAATCAGCCCCAGCATTTT
D: -
J: TRBJ1-5
V: TRBV30
size: -

CDR3: CASSSSQGPDSTEAFF
DNA: TGTGCCAGCTCATCCTCGCAAGGACCTGATAGTACTGAAGCTTTCTTT
D: -
J: TRBJ1-1
V: TRBV18
size: -

CDR3: CASSPGYQGTQYF
DNA: TGTGCCAGCTCACCGGGGTACCAAGGGACCCAGTACTTC
D: -
J: TRBJ2-5
V: TRBV18
size: -

CDR3: CASSAPGTGDNEQFF
DNA: TGTGCCAGCAGCGCGCCCGGGACAGGGGACAATGAGCAGTTCTTC
D: TRBD1
J: TRBJ2-1
V: TRBV11-3
size: -

CDR3: CASSLLGTGELFF
DNA: TGTGCCAGCAGCTTGTTAGGGACCGGGGAGCTGTTTTTT
D: -
J: TRBJ2-2
V: TRBV7-6
size: -

CDR3: CASSIPRELGGANVLTF
DNA: TGTGCCAGCAGCATCCCCCGGGAATTAGGTGGGGCCAACGTCCTGACTTTC
D: -
J: TRBJ2-6
V: TRBV9
size: -

CDR3: CASSLDVHFTNTGELFF
DNA: TGCGCCAGCAGCTTGGACGTACACTTCACGAACACCGGGGAGCTGTTTTTT
D: -
J: TRBJ2-2
V: TRBV5-1
size: -

CDR3: CASTLQLSGANVLTF
DNA: TGTGCCAGCACCCTACAACTTTCTGGGGCCAACGTCCTGACTTTC
D: -
J: TRBJ2-6
V: TRBV7-9
size: -

CDR3: CASSLVRTVRAFF
DNA: TGTGCCAGCAGCTTAGTCAGGACTGTGAGAGCTTTCTTT
D: -
J: TRBJ1-1
V: TRBV7-9
size: -

CDR3: CSVFDIKLFF
DNA: TGCAGCGTGTTTGACATAAAACTGTTTTTT
D: -
J: TRBJ1-4
V: TRBV29-1
size: -

CDR3: CAWSLTSSGNTIYF
DNA: TGTGCCTGGAGTCTGACCAGCTCTGGAAACACCATATATTTT
D: -
J: TRBJ1-3
V: TRBV30
size: -

CDR3: CASSNVNTEAFF
DNA: TGTGCCAGCAGCAATGTGAACACTGAAGCTTTCTTT
D: -
J: TRBJ1-1
V: TRBV11-3
size: -

CDR3: CASSPPGGGSSGNTIYF
DNA: TGTGCCAGCAGCCCCCCGGGGGGAGGGAGCTCTGGAAACACCATATATTTT
D: -
J: TRBJ1-3
V: TRBV11-2
size: -

CDR3: CASSPSGFGNTIYF
DNA: TGTGCCAGCTCACCGAGCGGTTTTGGAAACACCATATATTTT
D: -
J: TRBJ1-3
V: TRBV18
size: -

CDR3: CASSQGTGFEKLFF
DNA: TGTGCCAGCAGCCAAGGGACAGGGTTCGAAAAACTGTTTTTT
D: TRBD1
J: TRBJ1-4
V: TRBV4-2
size: -

CDR3: CVTQSEDGYTF
DNA: TGTGTCACCCAGTCGGAGGACGGCTACACCTTC
D: -
J: TRBJ1-2
V: TRBV6-1
size: -

CDR3: CASSLDPTGGRGETQYF
DNA: TGTGCCAGCAGCTTAGATCCGACAGGGGGTCGGGGGGAGACCCAGTACTTC
D: TRBD1
J: TRBJ2-5
V: TRBV7-9
size: -

CDR3: CASSEAHSRGGPRETQYF
DNA: TGCGCCAGCAGTGAGGCCCACTCTAGAGGTGGTCCGCGAGAGACCCAGTACTTC
D: -
J: TRBJ2-5
V: TRBV10-1
size: -

CDR3: CASSSVGQGGTGELFF
DNA: TGTGCCAGCAGCTCCGTTGGGCAGGGGGGCACCGGGGAGCTGTTTTTT
D: -
J: TRBJ2-2
V: TRBV5-6
size: -

CDR3: CASTSDRRGTDTQYF
DNA: TGTGCCAGTACCTCGGACAGGCGGGGCACAGATACGCAGTATTTT
D: TRBD1
J: TRBJ2-3
V: TRBV19
size: -

CDR3: CASSPKTSGSNEQFF
DNA: TGTGCCAGCAGCCCAAAGACTAGCGGTTCAAATGAGCAGTTCTTC
D: TRBD2
J: TRBJ2-1
V: TRBV11-2
size: -

CDR3: CASSLIRTGELFF
DNA: TGTGCCAGCAGCTTAATACGCACCGGGGAGCTGTTTTTT
D: -
J: TRBJ2-2
V: TRBV7-3
size: -

CDR3: CASSDLGDRENEKLFF
DNA: TGTGCCAGCAGTGATCTCGGGGATAGGGAAAATGAAAAACTGTTTTTT
D: -
J: TRBJ1-4
V: TRBV25-1
size: -

CDR3: CASSSHQETEAFF
DNA: TGTGCCAGCAGCTCTCATCAGGAGACTGAAGCTTTCTTT
D: -
J: TRBJ1-1
V: TRBV11-3
size: -

CDR3: CASSPGPGGGNTIYF
DNA: TGTGCCAGCAGCCCCGGGCCCGGAGGTGGAAACACCATATATTTT
D: -
J: TRBJ1-3
V: TRBV5-6
size: few

CDR3: CSVRGGSYNEQFF
DNA: TGCAGCGTTCGGGGAGGTTCCTACAATGAGCAGTTCTTC
D: -
J: TRBJ2-1
V: TRBV29-1
size: -

CDR3: CASSLWGAPGRAFF
DNA: TGTGCCAGCAGCTTGTGGGGGGCCCCGGGGCGAGCTTTCTTT
D: -
J: TRBJ1-1
V: TRBV5-6
size: -

CDR3: CASSLGSGTGKNIQYF
DNA: TGTGCCAGCAGCTTGGGGTCCGGGACAGGTAAAAACATTCAGTACTTC
D: TRBD1
J: TRBJ2-4
V: TRBV5-4
size: -

CDR3: CASTPSSRRQGGKAFF
DNA: TGTGCCAGCACTCCAAGTAGTAGGAGACAGGGAGGAAAAGCTTTCTTT
D: TRBD1
J: TRBJ1-1
V: TRBV2
size: -

CDR3: CASSPDGSNQPQHF
DNA: TGTGCCAGCAGTCCGGACGGGAGCAATCAGCCCCAGCATTTT
D: -
J: TRBJ1-5
V: TRBV6-5
size: -

CDR3: CASSVDTSLGTEAFF
DNA: TGTGCCAGTAGTGTAGACACTTCCCTGGGGACTGAAGCTTTCTTT
D: -
J: TRBJ1-1
V: TRBV19
size: -

CDR3: CVWLSTDTQYF
DNA: TGTGTCTGGTTGAGCACAGATACGCAGTATTTT
D: -
J: TRBJ2-3
V: TRBV30
size: -

CDR3: CSVEDHGHQHF
DNA: TGCAGCGTTGAAGATCACGGACACCAGCATTTT
D: -
J: TRBJ1-5
V: TRBV29-1
size: -

CDR3: CASSSYRDRGNYGYTF
DNA: TGTGCCAGCAGCTCCTACCGGGACAGGGGGAACTATGGCTACACCTTC
D: TRBD1
J: TRBJ1-2
V: TRBV7-9
size: once

CDR3: CASSQVYGLAANEQFF
DNA: TGTGCCAGCAGCCAAGTGTACGGACTAGCGGCCAATGAGCAGTTCTTC
D: TRBD2
J: TRBJ2-1
V: TRBV4-2
size: -

CDR3: CASSRSGSMETQYF
DNA: TGTGCCAGCAGCCGAAGCGGGAGTATGGAGACCCAGTACTTC
D: TRBD2
J: TRBJ2-5
V: TRBV16
size: once

CDR3: CASSEAGDLATNEKLFF
DNA: TGTGCCAGCAGTGAAGCTGGGGACCTTGCAACTAATGAAAAACTGTTTTTT
D: -
J: TRBJ1-4
V: TRBV25-1
size: once

CDR3: CSALGETQYF
DNA: TGCAGTGCCCTGGGAGAGACCCAGTACTTC
D: -
J: TRBJ2-5
V: TRBV20-1
size: -

CDR3: CASRGTGGYNEKLFF
DNA: TGTGCCAGCAGGGGCACAGGGGGTTATAATGAAAAACTGTTTTTT
D: TRBD1
J: TRBJ1-4
V: TRBV11-2
size: -

CDR3: CASSLGGYNEQFF
DNA: TGTGCCAGCAGCTTGGGGGGTTACAATGAGCAGTTCTTC
D: -
J: TRBJ2-1
V: TRBV5-6
size: -

CDR3: CASSLPWSENTEAFF
DNA: TGCGCCAGCAGCCTTCCATGGAGTGAGAACACTGAAGCTTTCTTT
D: -
J: TRBJ1-1
V: TRBV5-1
size: -

CDR3: CASSSMSFDVSNEQFF
DNA: TGTGCCAGCAGCTCCATGAGTTTTGATGTTTCGAATGAGCAGTTCTTC
D: -
J: TRBJ2-1
V: TRBV14
size: -

CDR3: CASSLSQGKNEQFF
DNA: TGTGCCAGCAGCTTATCCCAGGGGAAAAATGAGCAGTTCTTC
D: -
J: TRBJ2-1
V: TRBV7-3
size: few